These 5 T cell receptor beta chains came from one sample sequenced in a study of T cells in Graves' hyperthyroidism and ophthalmopathy. TCR beta CDR3 regions were amplified from RNA transcripts. The study used the HTBI primer set for a first-round RT-PCR of the TCR CDR3. One entry per CDR3 protein, called by TCRdb with MiXCR from the multiplex PCR reads. Of 650,000 to 850,000 distinct CDR3 sequences detected, roughly 20% appear once; the ten largest clones hold over 15%. Specimen: blood. These receptors came from a woman aged 50 to 60 with Graves' hyperthyroidism that later progressed to Graves' ophthalmopathy.

The sample holds many counts of this clonotype. V is TRBV6-1 and J is TRBJ1-1; no clear D. Trimming cost V 3 bases and J 0 bases, with 11 bases left between them. Germline-derived CDR1 and CDR2 are MNHNS and SASEGT. This CDR3 has 15 residues. DNA of the CDR3: TGTGCCAGCAGTGACACGGGCTTCGTGAACACTGAAGCTTTCTTT. Translating gives CASSDTGFVNTEAFF.

A single count supports this clonotype. This chain links TRBV19 with TRBJ2-1; no clear D. This CDR3 is built from 14 residues. Germline lookup yields CDR1 LNHDA and CDR2 SQIVND (reference sequence). The ends were cut back, 3 bases at V and 2 bases at J, with 8 bases in the middle. The CDR3 region is CASSIGETYNEQFF. In DNA, the CDR3 is TGTGCCAGTAGTATTGGAGAAACCTACAATGAGCAGTTCTTC. The variable domain in full, completed from reference TRBV19 and TRBJ2-1, reads DGGITQSPKYLFRKEGQNVTLSCEQNLNHDAMYWYRQDPGQGLRLIYYSQIVNDFQKGDIAEGYSVSREKKESFPLTVTSAQKNPTAFYLCASSIGETYNEQFFGPGTRLTVL.

The table lists this clonotype with many counts. Relative to the germline gene, one junction end is altered; a read error may explain this. The CDR3: CASSLEGAVYGYTF. In nucleotides, the CDR3 is TGTGCCAGCAGCCTAGAGGGGGCCGTCTATGGCTACACCTTC. The chain joins TRBV11-2 to TRBJ1-2, with TRBD1 matching over 7 bases. The CDR3 runs to 14 residues. Germline V gene sequence: CDR1 SGHAT, CDR2 FQNNGV. Filled out from reference TRBV11-2 and TRBJ1-2, the complete variable domain reads EAGVAQSPRYKIIEKRQSVAFWCNPISGHATLYWYQQILGQGPKLLIQFQNNGVVDDSQLPKDRFSAERLKGVDSTLKIQPAKLEDSAVYLCASSLEGAVYGYTFGSGTRLTVV.

This clonotype was counted many times. The chain employs TRBV3-1 and TRBJ1-2; a weak D match, TRBD1 (6 bases). The CDR3 runs to 15 residues. CDR1 is LGHDT and CDR2 is YNNKEL in the germline V gene (reference sequence). The V end was cut by 0 bases, the J end by 8 bases, with 16 bases between. The CDR3: CASSQDYRAGEGYTF. The CDR3, as DNA: TGTGCCAGCAGCCAAGATTACAGGGCGGGTGAGGGCTACACCTTC.

Only a few counts were recorded for this clonotype. The rearrangement uses TRBV6-1 and TRBJ1-5; 8 bases map to TRBD1. The CDR3 contains 16 residues. The V segment lost 3 bases and the J segment 0 bases; nucleotides outside the gene matches: 4. Germline V CDR1 and CDR2: MNHNS, SASEGT. CDR3 sequence: CASSEGTGISNQPQHF. Written as DNA, the CDR3 is TGTGCCAGCAGTGAGGGGACAGGTATTAGCAATCAGCCCCAGCATTTT.